Below, 17 T cell receptor beta chains from the same sample are listed, as sequenced in a study of beta chain features in type 1 diabetes. Every isolated RNA sample was fully reverse transcribed, so sequencing captured expressed TCRB transcripts. Profiling relied on immunoSEQ multiplex PCR, and the TCRdb table lists in-frame clones only, not all of them. The sample contains around 150,000 clones, 6.9% of which appear only once. Sequenced material: central memory CD4+ T cells from blood. The receptors were gathered from a young woman in good health.

This clone was found many times. The rearrangement joins TRBV5-6 to TRBJ1-2, with D uncertain. Germline V gene sequence: CDR1 SGHDT, CDR2 YYEEEE. The CDR3 is 15 residues long. The V end was cut by 0 bases, the J end by 0 bases, with 9 bases between. The CDR3 protein is CASSLGDLANYGYTF. The CDR3 DNA is TGTGCCAGCAGCTTGGGCGACCTAGCTAACTATGGCTACACCTTC. Full variable domain (missing parts from reference TRBV5-6 and TRBJ1-2): DAGVTQSPTHLIKTRGQQVTLRCSPKSGHDTVSWYQQALGQGPQFIFQYYEEEERQRGNFPDRFSGHQFPNYSSELNVNALLLGDSALYLCASSLGDLANYGYTFGSGTRLTVV.

This clone has only a few counts. The DNA of the CDR3 is TGCGCCAGCAGCGACCCGGTGCGGGACGAGCAGTACTTC. It specifies CASSDPVRDEQYF. The V call is TRBV5-1, the J call TRBJ2-7, with D possibly being TRBD2 (5 bases). This CDR3 contains 13 residues. V was clipped by 4 bases and J by 5 bases, with 13 bases between them. Germline assignment: CDR1 SGHRS and CDR2 YFSETQ.

The chain links TRBV7-8 to TRBJ2-1; 7 nucleotides line up with TRBD1. The CDR3 loop spans 18 amino acids. The V gene end was trimmed by 5 bases and the J gene end by 10 bases; junction bases not matched to a gene: 23. CDR1 is SGHVS and CDR2 is FQNEAQ in the germline V gene. For the CDR3, the DNA is TGTGCCAGCAGCCCCCGGACAGGCCTCTATTTGGAAGGTGTGGAGCAGTTCTTC. It encodes CASSPRTGLYLEGVEQFF.

This clone has a handful of counts. This chain connects TRBV14 to TRBJ2-3, with 8 bases matching TRBD1. This CDR3 spans 14 amino acids. J lost 1 base, V lost 4 bases, and 1 base had no gene match. Germline lookup yields CDR1 SGHDN and CDR2 FVKESK. The CDR3 loop reads CASSPDRGTDTQYF. In DNA, the CDR3 is TGTGCCAGCAGCCCGGACAGGGGCACAGATACGCAGTATTTT.

This clone was counted ten times or more. The chain combines TRBV5-4 with TRBJ1-4; tentatively, D is TRBD1 (6 bases). Germline V gives CDR1 SGHNT, CDR2 YYREEE (reference sequence). CDR3 length: 13 residues. Trimming left V 7 bases short and J 0 bases short, with 7 bases between. CDR3 sequence reads: CASQGTTNEKLFF. The CDR3 coding sequence is TGTGCCAGCCAGGGGACAACTAATGAAAAACTGTTTTTT.

This clone was counted only a few times. The rearrangement links TRBV10-3 to TRBJ2-4; no clear D. Per the germline V gene, CDR1 is ENHRY and CDR2 is SYGVKD. Trimming shortened V by 3 bases and J by 7 bases, and 16 bases separated the two germline ends. The CDR3 sequence is 15 residues long. The CDR3 is CAISESEKPVNIQYF. The CDR3 DNA is TGTGCCATCAGTGAAAGCGAAAAACCGGTGAACATTCAGTACTTC.

This chain joins TRBV7-9 and TRBJ1-1, with TRBD1 as a possible D gene (5 bases). This CDR3 contains 15 residues. V shed 6 bases and J shed 1 base, with 15 bases lying between them. Germline V gene lookup returns CDR1 SEHNR and CDR2 FQNEAQ (reference sequence). CDR3 sequence reads: CASRKSGTRNTEAFF. The CDR3 nucleotides are TGTGCCAGCAGAAAAAGCGGGACGCGGAACACTGAAGCTTTCTTT.

The J gene is TRBJ2-7, the V gene TRBV28, with TRBD1 matching 10 bases. J gave up 6 bases and V 6 bases, and 5 bases lay outside the gene matches. Per the germline V gene, CDR1 is MDHEN and CDR2 is SYDVKM. The CDR3 runs 13 residues. For the CDR3, the DNA is TGTGCCAGCAGCGCCGGGACAGGGGTCGAGCAGTACTTC. It yields the protein CASSAGTGVEQYF.

This clone was counted between two and nine times. The V call is TRBV6-6, the J call TRBJ2-2; D call uncertain. The ends were cut back, 8 bases at V and 1 base at J, with 5 bases in the middle. Germline V CDR1 and CDR2: MNHNY, SVGAGI (reference sequence). The CDR3 is 12 residues long. CDR3 amino acids: CASQENTGELFF. The CDR3 DNA reads as TGTGCCAGCCAGGAGAACACCGGGGAGCTGTTTTTT.

The V call is TRBV4-3, the J call TRBJ2-5, with TRBD2 matching 11 bases. Germline lookup yields CDR1 LGHNA and CDR2 YSLEER. The J segment lost 5 bases and the V segment lost 3 bases, leaving 17 bases of the junction unmatched. The length of the CDR3 is 19 residues. In nucleotides, the CDR3 is TGCGCCAGCAGCCATTTCCGGGGGACTAGCGGAACTAACGGGGAGACCCAGTACTTC. Protein sequence: CASSHFRGTSGTNGETQYF.

The CDR3 is CASSHLGQRRNQPQHF. In DNA form, the CDR3 reads TGTGCCAGCAGTCACCTGGGACAGCGGCGCAATCAGCCCCAGCATTTT. The chain uses TRBV28 and TRBJ1-5; 7 nucleotides align to TRBD1. The CDR3 extends over 16 amino acids. Germline V gene data show CDR1 as MDHEN and CDR2 as SYDVKM. The V gene end was trimmed by 5 bases and the J gene end by 2 bases; junction bases not matched to a gene: 9.

The chain couples TRBV14 to TRBJ1-2; D is undetermined. V gave up 2 bases and J gave up 6 bases, with 16 bases separating them. The CDR3 totals 15 residues. From germline, CDR1 is SGHDN and CDR2 FVKESK. CDR3: CASSQIGVNGDGYTF. CDR3 in DNA: TGTGCCAGCAGCCAAATCGGGGTCAACGGGGATGGCTACACCTTC.

The chain joins TRBV5-4 to TRBJ2-1; 10 nucleotides match TRBD2. Germline V CDR1 and CDR2: SGHNT, YYREEE (reference sequence). This CDR3 is 17 amino acids long. With V trimmed by 0 bases and J by 4 bases, 7 bases remained unmatched. The CDR3 loop is CASSLAITSGTYNEQFF. The CDR3 coding sequence is TGTGCCAGCAGCTTGGCCATCACTAGCGGGACTTACAATGAGCAGTTCTTC.

This clone appeared many times. J is TRBJ2-3 and V is TRBV7-2; D remains unclear. The CDR3 runs to 15 residues. Per germline, CDR1 SGHTA and CDR2 FQGNSA. With 3 bases removed from V and 5 bases from J, the gap between germline ends came to 15 bases. The CDR3 DNA reads TGTGCCAGCAGCTTCTACCACGGTCGAGGAGATACGCAGTATTTT. Translation: CASSFYHGRGDTQYF.

The V gene is TRBV27, the J gene TRBJ1-1, with TRBD1 matching 7 bases. Looked up from germline, CDR1 is MNHEY and CDR2 is SMNVEV (reference sequence). The CDR3 runs to 17 residues. The V gene end was trimmed by 2 bases and the J gene end by 0 bases; junction bases not matched to a gene: 9. The CDR3, as DNA: TGTGCCAGCAGTTTAGACAGGGTGCTGGGGTTGAACACTGAAGCTTTCTTT. The encoded protein is CASSLDRVLGLNTEAFF.

The chain joins TRBV15 to TRBJ2-2; 12 nucleotides agree with TRBD2. The CDR3 sequence is 15 residues long. Trimming took 8 bases from V and 5 from J; bases not matched to a gene: 6. Germline V gene data show CDR1 as LNHNV and CDR2 as YYDKDF (reference sequence). CDR3 amino acids: CATRSGLAGTGELFF. The CDR3 region has the DNA TGTGCCACCCGTTCCGGACTAGCGGGGACCGGGGAGCTGTTTTTT.

This clone was counted between two and nine times. The chain links TRBV10-3 to TRBJ2-1; maybe TRBD2 (6 bases). The germline gives CDR1 ENHRY, CDR2 SYGVKD. The CDR3 totals 16 residues. The V end was cut by 5 bases, the J end by 4 bases, with 18 bases between. CDR3 nucleotides: TGTGCCATCAGTCGGGGGAGTGGAAGTCAGTACAATGAGCAGTTCTTC. It yields the protein CAISRGSGSQYNEQFF.